The 7 T cell receptor beta chains below come from one sample, sequenced in a study of T cells in narcolepsy. TCRdb's copy holds only in-frame clones and misses some; the assay was immunoSEQ multiplex PCR. Of approximately 30,000 clones listed, approximately 78% are singletons. The sequencing input was CD45RA- memory CD4+ T cells from PBMCs. Source of these receptors: a human donor with narcolepsy.

The chain has TRBV6-5 and TRBJ2-7; D possibly corresponds to TRBD2 (5 bases). V dropped 7 bases and J dropped 2 bases, with 18 bases sitting between them. Germline values: CDR1 MNHEY, CDR2 SVGAGI. CDR3 length equals 15 residues. The CDR3 loop reads CASTTVKTNTYEQYF. Here the CDR3 DNA reads TGTGCCAGCACCACAGTGAAGACTAACACCTACGAGCAGTACTTC.

V is TRBV30 and J is TRBJ2-5; D possibly uses TRBD1 or TRBD2 (5 bases each). The CDR3 runs to 14 residues. V was shortened by 4 bases and J by 5 bases, with 17 bases between the two germline ends. CDR1 is GTSNPN and CDR2 is SVGIG in the germline V gene (reference sequence). The CDR3, as DNA: TGTGCCTGGAACCCGGGACGGGCCTCCGAGACCCAGTACTTC. Translated, it gives CAWNPGRASETQYF.

The V gene is TRBV10-3, the J gene TRBJ2-7; 7 positions agree with TRBD2. The V gene end was trimmed by 8 bases and the J gene end by 6 bases; junction bases not matched to a gene: 10. Germline CDR1 is ENHRY and CDR2 is SYGVKD. The CDR3 length is 13 residues. CDR3 bases: TGTGCCATCGCTCTCGGGCGGGAGCGCGAGCAGTACTTC. Residues: CAIALGREREQYF.

The genes are TRBV5-6 and TRBJ1-2; no firm D call. V was clipped by 0 bases and J by 8 bases, with 11 bases between them. This CDR3 contains 13 residues. Germline V gene lookup returns CDR1 SGHDT and CDR2 YYEEEE. CDR3 in amino acids: CASSLAGREGYTF. CDR3 nucleotide sequence: TGTGCCAGCAGCTTGGCCGGGAGGGAAGGCTACACCTTC. The full variable domain, rest sourced from reference TRBV5-6 and TRBJ1-2, is DAGVTQSPTHLIKTRGQQVTLRCSPKSGHDTVSWYQQALGQGPQFIFQYYEEEERQRGNFPDRFSGHQFPNYSSELNVNALLLGDSALYLCASSLAGREGYTFGSGTRLTVV.

The V gene is TRBV4-1, the J gene TRBJ1-2; the D gene is possibly TRBD1 (5 bases). There are 15 residues in the CDR3. Germline values: CDR1 MGHRA, CDR2 YSYEKL. The V and J ends lost 6 bases and 2 bases respectively, with 16 bases between them. CDR3 DNA: TGCGCCAGCAGGAGTTTAAGCAGGGAGAACTATGGCTACACCTTC. It yields the protein CASRSLSRENYGYTF.

The sample holds a few counts of this clone. The chain links TRBV2 to TRBJ2-1, with 15 bases aligning to TRBD2. This CDR3 region has 15 residues. Trimming cost V 6 bases and J 10 bases; bases outside gene matches: 7. Germline CDR1 reads SNHLY; CDR2 reads FYNNEI. The CDR3 reads CASRPRTSGGVEQFF. CDR3 coding DNA: TGTGCCAGCAGGCCCCGGACTAGCGGGGGGGTCGAGCAGTTCTTC.

The V and J genes are TRBV5-1 and TRBJ2-7; D is perhaps TRBD1 (7 bases). CDR3 length: 16 amino acids. In germline, CDR1 is SGHRS, CDR2 YFSETQ. V lost 4 bases to trimming and J lost 2 bases, with 19 bases between them. CDR3 protein: CASSPDRRGVPYEQYF. CDR3 DNA sequence: TGCGCCAGCAGCCCGGACAGGCGCGGGGTTCCCTACGAGCAGTACTTC.